Listed below are T cell receptor beta chains from one sample, sequenced in a study of CD8 T cells in ankylosing spondylitis. TCRdb independently ran MiXCR on the 5' RACE reads; one entry per CDR3 protein. The sample lists some 840,000 distinct CDR3 sequences; 10% to 15% were seen once. Source material: blood, either unsorted or a sorted T cell fraction (not recorded which). These receptors originate from a male donor with ankylosing spondylitis. The CDR3 runs from the conserved cysteine through the conserved F or W. The order of the fields is J gene, V gene, clone size, D gene, CDR3 protein, CDR3 DNA. The D gene is left open where the match is weak. Not all rows give a size; the values are once, few, many and, for expanded clones, a class.

TRBJ1-5,TRBV18,few,NA,CASSPPGGGNQPQHF,TGTGCCAGCTCACCACCGGGTGGGGGCAATCAGCCCCAGCATTTT
TRBJ1-4,TRBV20-1,few,NA,CSARSRRYNEKLFF,TGCAGTGCTAGATCCAGAAGATATAATGAAAAACTGTTTTTT
TRBJ2-7,TRBV10-3,NA,NA,CAISDRTDSYEQYF,TGTGCCATCAGTGACAGGACAGACTCCTACGAGCAGTACTTC
TRBJ1-2,TRBV10-3,few,NA,CAIRASVLSDYGYTF,TGTGCCATCAGGGCCTCCGTGTTGTCAGACTATGGCTACACCTTC
TRBJ1-1,TRBV7-2,many,TRBD1,CASSLQGRTEAFF,TGTGCCAGCAGTTTACAGGGGAGGACTGAAGCTTTCTTT
TRBJ2-1,TRBV12-3/TRBV12-4,NA,TRBD2,CASSSGLAGETEQFF,TGTGCCAGCAGTTCGGGACTAGCGGGAGAAACTGAGCAGTTCTTC
TRBJ2-3,TRBV28,few,NA,CASSPIWESALSQYF,TGTGCCAGCAGTCCGATTTGGGAGAGCGCTCTCTCGCAGTATTTT
TRBJ2-7,TRBV20-1,few,TRBD2,CSARAPSGSLIEQYF,TGCAGTGCTAGAGCACCTAGCGGCAGCCTAATTGAGCAGTACTTC
TRBJ1-3,TRBV20-1,few,NA,CSARDATGNTIYF,TGCAGTGCTAGAGATGCTACTGGAAACACCATATATTTT
TRBJ1-4,TRBV20-1,few,NA,CSAIKAVRGEKLFF,TGCAGTGCCATCAAGGCCGTGCGGGGTGAAAAACTGTTTTTT
TRBJ2-1,TRBV15,few,TRBD2,CATSRALQRGRGDEQFF,TGTGCCACCAGCAGAGCACTGCAGCGGGGGCGGGGCGATGAGCAGTTCTTC
TRBJ2-7,TRBV5-1,few,NA,CASSLTGSHYEQYF,TGCGCCAGCAGCTTGACAGGATCACACTACGAGCAGTACTTC
TRBJ1-2,TRBV20-1,many,NA,CSAPRGGYGYTF,TGCAGTGCTCCCCGGGGAGGCTATGGCTACACCTTC
TRBJ2-7,TRBV6-5,NA,NA,CASSSLGGVGNYEQYF,TGTGCCAGCAGTTCCCTAGGGGGAGTGGGGAACTACGAGCAGTACTTC
TRBJ2-3,TRBV20-1,few,NA,CSAPPERVADTQYF,TGCAGTGCTCCGCCGGAGCGGGTGGCAGATACGCAGTATTTT
TRBJ1-1,TRBV4-2,NA,NA,CASSQEISFRVEAFF,TGTGCCAGCAGCCAAGAGATCAGTTTTCGGGTTGAAGCTTTCTTT
TRBJ2-7,TRBV7-9,NA,NA,CASSFGSHEQYF,TGTGCCAGCAGCTTTGGATCGCACGAGCAGTACTTC
TRBJ2-3,TRBV5-1,NA,NA,CASSSGVWGQSTDTQYF,TGCGCCAGCAGCTCCGGGGTTTGGGGGCAGTCCACAGATACGCAGTATTTT
TRBJ2-3,TRBV4-2,NA,NA,CASSHEGTDTQYF,TGTGCCAGCAGCCACGAGGGCACAGATACGCAGTATTTT
TRBJ2-7,TRBV14,many,NA,CASSHVGYEQYF,TGTGCCAGCAGCCATGTAGGGTACGAGCAGTACTTC
TRBJ1-1,TRBV7-2,few,NA,CASSLAWKTEAFF,TGTGCCAGCAGCTTAGCTTGGAAGACTGAAGCTTTCTTT
TRBJ1-1,TRBV20-1,few,NA,CSADVYGSDTEAFF,TGCAGTGCTGACGTTTACGGTTCGGACACTGAAGCTTTCTTT
TRBJ2-3,TRBV24-1,few,TRBD2,CATSDPAGGTDTQYF,TGTGCCACCAGTGATCCAGCGGGAGGCACAGATACGCAGTATTTT
TRBJ2-5,TRBV11-1,few,TRBD1,CASSFGQGGETQYF,TGTGCCAGCAGCTTTGGACAGGGTGGAGAGACCCAGTACTTC
TRBJ1-1,TRBV7-9,NA,NA,CASSLAQGGDTEAFF,TGTGCCAGCAGCTTAGCGCAAGGGGGAGACACTGAAGCTTTCTTT
TRBJ2-2,TRBV6-1,NA,TRBD1,CASKKQGANTGELFF,TGTGCCAGCAAAAAACAGGGGGCGAACACCGGGGAGCTGTTTTTT
TRBJ1-4,TRBV20-1,NA,NA,CSARDPSGGDNEKLFF,TGCAGTGCTAGAGATCCGTCCGGGGGAGATAATGAAAAACTGTTTTTT
TRBJ2-7,TRBV20-1,NA,NA,CSARGSLKDEQYF,TGCAGTGCGAGAGGGAGTCTTAAGGACGAGCAGTACTTC
TRBJ1-5,TRBV5-5,NA,NA,CASSQTGGRSNQPQHF,TGTGCCAGCAGCCAAACCGGGGGACGGAGCAATCAGCCCCAGCATTTT
TRBJ1-1,TRBV29-1,many,NA,CSVKRGMNTEAFF,TGCAGCGTAAAGAGGGGAATGAACACTGAAGCTTTCTTT
TRBJ2-7,TRBV4-3,few,TRBD2,CASSQGLGGNGYEQYF,TGCGCCAGCAGCCAAGGACTCGGGGGGAACGGCTACGAGCAGTACTTC
TRBJ2-2,TRBV7-2,many,NA,CASSFGPLNTGELFF,TGTGCCAGCAGCTTCGGTCCGCTAAACACCGGGGAGCTGTTTTTT
TRBJ2-7,TRBV20-1,few,NA,CSAMELYSYEQYF,TGCAGTGCTATGGAGTTATACTCCTACGAGCAGTACTTC
TRBJ2-2,TRBV5-1,many,NA,CASSLFPRVDTGELFF,TGCGCCAGCAGCTTGTTTCCCAGGGTCGACACCGGGGAGCTGTTTTTT
TRBJ2-1,TRBV30,few,TRBD1,CAWRTGQSSYNEQFF,TGTGCCTGGAGAACGGGACAGAGCTCCTACAATGAGCAGTTCTTC
TRBJ1-6,TRBV6-5,many,NA,CASSYGRDGNSPLHF,TGTGCCAGCAGTTACGGCCGGGACGGTAATTCACCCCTCCACTTT
TRBJ2-1,TRBV15,NA,TRBD1,CATSRVTGGEQFF,TGTGCCACCAGCAGGGTGACAGGGGGTGAGCAGTTCTTC
TRBJ1-1,TRBV7-2,NA,NA,CASSLAGGVGAFF,TGTGCCAGCAGCTTAGCGGGGGGGGTCGGGGCTTTCTTT
TRBJ2-5,TRBV7-2,many,NA,CASSEWETQYF,TGTGCCAGCAGCGAATGGGAGACCCAGTACTTC
TRBJ2-1,TRBV9,few,TRBD2,CASSDREGTSDEQFF,TGTGCCAGCAGCGATCGGGAGGGGACCTCCGATGAGCAGTTCTTC
TRBJ2-7,TRBV5-1,many,NA,CASSLVAGSYEQYF,TGTGCCAGCAGCTTAGTGGCAGGGTCCTACGAGCAGTACTTC
TRBJ2-6,TRBV20-1,few,TRBD1,CRATGDSGANVLTF,TGCAGAGCGACAGGGGACTCTGGGGCCAACGTCCTGACTTTC